This is a list of T cell receptor beta chains from one sample in a study of glioma-infiltrating T cells. In TCRdb, the multiplex PCR reads were re-called with MiXCR into one record per CDR3 protein. Of 100,000 to 150,000 distinct CDR3 sequences detected, approximately 26% appear once; the ten largest clones hold around a quarter. Material for sequencing was glioma tissue, nonneoplastic brain tissue, or PBMCs (not recorded which). These receptors were collected from a human donor with low-grade glioma or glioblastoma, undergoing nonglioma brain surgery, or in good health (not recorded which). Both conserved end residues are part of each CDR3. D genes are given only for firm matches. Size values are once, few and many counts, or a class for expanded clones, and some rows have none.

V: TRBV28; D: -; size: many; J: TRBJ2-1; DNA: TGTGCCAGCAGTGCTCGGGACTTAAGGGATGAGCAGTTCTTC; CDR3: CASSARDLRDEQFF
V: TRBV7-9; D: TRBD1; size: few; J: TRBJ1-1; DNA: TGTGCCAGCAGCCCGACAGGGGGGGCCACTGAAGCTTTCTTT; CDR3: CASSPTGGATEAFF
V: TRBV19; D: -; size: -; J: TRBJ1-6; DNA: TGTGCCAGTAGTATAGATCTGGTAGGGGGTGTTTCACCCCTCAACTTT; CDR3: CASSIDLVGGVSPLNF
V: TRBV20-1; D: TRBD2; size: -; J: TRBJ2-5; DNA: TGCAGTACCGCAGGGACTAGCGCGGAGACCCAGTACTTC; CDR3: CSTAGTSAETQYF
V: TRBV12-3/TRBV12-4; D: -; size: -; J: TRBJ1-1; DNA: TGTGCCAGCAGTCAAAGAGGGTCGGTAGGCTCTGAAGCTTTCTTT; CDR3: CASSQRGSVGSEAFF
V: TRBV11-2; D: TRBD1; size: -; J: TRBJ1-6; DNA: TGTGCCAGCAGCCCCCTTGGACAGGTTAATTCACCCCTCCACTTT; CDR3: CASSPLGQVNSPLHF
V: TRBV24-1; D: -; size: -; J: TRBJ1-5; DNA: TGTGCCACCAGTGATTTCGGGGACTCTCAGCCCCAGCATTTT; CDR3: CATSDFGDSQPQHF
V: TRBV27; D: -; size: few; J: TRBJ2-1; DNA: TGTGCCAGCAGTCCGCTGAGAGTGAGCAACAATGAGCAGTTCTTC; CDR3: CASSPLRVSNNEQFF
V: TRBV25-1; D: TRBD1; size: few; J: TRBJ1-2; DNA: TGTGCCAGCCGACAGGGAGGGCACTATGGCTACACCTTC; CDR3: CASRQGGHYGYTF
V: TRBV12-5; D: -; size: -; J: TRBJ1-2; DNA: TGTGCTAGTGGTTTGGCCACTTTCGGGACACCCTATGGCTACACCTTC; CDR3: CASGLATFGTPYGYTF
V: TRBV7-2; D: -; size: few; J: TRBJ1-2; DNA: TGTGCCAGCAGCTTTGGGTCGGGTCTGGGCTACACCTTC; CDR3: CASSFGSGLGYTF
V: TRBV20-1; D: -; size: many; J: TRBJ1-1; DNA: TGCAGTGCTAGCCACGCGGGAACTGAAGCTTTCTTT; CDR3: CSASHAGTEAFF
V: TRBV6-6; D: -; size: -; J: TRBJ2-5; DNA: TGTGCCAGCAGTTACGCCAGCGGTCGGGAGACCCAGTACTTC; CDR3: CASSYASGRETQYF
V: TRBV6-6; D: TRBD2; size: many; J: TRBJ2-3; DNA: TGTGCCAGCAGTTACCCGAACCTAGCGGGGAACACAGATACGCAGTATTTT; CDR3: CASSYPNLAGNTDTQYF
V: TRBV15; D: TRBD1; size: many; J: TRBJ1-5; DNA: TGTGCCACCAGCAACACGGGACAGGGGGACGATCAGCCCCAGCATTTT; CDR3: CATSNTGQGDDQPQHF
V: TRBV12-3/TRBV12-4; D: -; size: -; J: TRBJ1-5; DNA: TGTGCCAGCAGCTCCTCCCGGTTAGGACAGAGCGGTAGCGATCAGCCCCAGCATTTT; CDR3: CASSSSRLGQSGSDQPQHF
V: TRBV7-2; D: TRBD1; size: many; J: TRBJ1-1; DNA: TGTGCCAGCAGCCCGAGGACAGGTGCGGACACTGAAGCTTTCTTT; CDR3: CASSPRTGADTEAFF
V: TRBV4-1; D: -; size: -; J: TRBJ2-3; DNA: TGCGCCAGCAGCCAAGATGCGCTGCTAGATCCAGATACGCAGTATTTT; CDR3: CASSQDALLDPDTQYF
V: TRBV6-1; D: -; size: many; J: TRBJ1-5; DNA: TGTGCCAGCACCCCGATGGGGGTCCAACAGCCCCAGCATTTT; CDR3: CASTPMGVQQPQHF
V: TRBV4-1; D: -; size: -; J: TRBJ1-2; DNA: TGCGCCAGCAGCCAACTCGTTCCTCCCTATGGCTACACCTTC; CDR3: CASSQLVPPYGYTF
V: TRBV2; D: -; size: few; J: TRBJ1-6; DNA: TGTGCCAGCAGTGAACCCGTGATCAATAATTCACCCCTCCACTTT; CDR3: CASSEPVINNSPLHF
V: TRBV2; D: -; size: -; J: TRBJ1-4; DNA: TGTGCCAGCAAACAAGACACCAATGAAAAACTGTTTTTT; CDR3: CASKQDTNEKLFF
V: TRBV7-2; D: -; size: -; J: TRBJ2-5; DNA: TGTGCCAGCAGCTTAGCGCACACACCCCGAGAAGAGACCCAGTACTTC; CDR3: CASSLAHTPREETQYF
V: TRBV4-1; D: -; size: -; J: TRBJ2-1; DNA: TGCGCCAGCAGCCGCAGGGTGGGGCTGGATTACAATGAGCAGTTCTTC; CDR3: CASSRRVGLDYNEQFF
V: TRBV7-3; D: -; size: -; J: TRBJ1-1; DNA: TGTGCCAGCAGCCGAGTCGAGACCGGGAAGCTAATCTTT; CDR3: CASSRVETGKLIF
V: TRBV10-3; D: -; size: few; J: TRBJ1-1; DNA: TGTGCCATCAGTGATGAGACCTACGCTTTCTTT; CDR3: CAISDETYAFF
V: TRBV27; D: TRBD2; size: few; J: TRBJ2-2; DNA: TGTACGTGTCGGGGGACGGGGGGCACCGGGGAGCTGTTTTTT; CDR3: CTCRGTGGTGELFF
V: TRBV12-3/TRBV12-4; D: -; size: -; J: TRBJ2-5; DNA: TGTGCCAGCAGGCGGAGGGGGCTTGAGACCCAGTACTTC; CDR3: CASRRRGLETQYF
V: TRBV20-1; D: -; size: many; J: TRBJ2-3; DNA: TGCAGAGGGATAGGGGGACCTAGCACAGATACGCAGTATTTT; CDR3: CRGIGGPSTDTQYF
V: TRBV25-1; D: -; size: many; J: TRBJ1-5; DNA: TGTGCCAGCAGTGAATATCAGGGTCAGCCCCAGCATTTT; CDR3: CASSEYQGQPQHF
V: TRBV7-2; D: -; size: few; J: TRBJ1-2; DNA: TGTGCCAGCAGCTTAGGTCAGACTAACTATGGCTACACCTTC; CDR3: CASSLGQTNYGYTF
V: TRBV11-2; D: -; size: -; J: TRBJ2-5; DNA: TGTGCCAGCAGCTCCGAAAAACAAGAGACCCAGTACTTC; CDR3: CASSSEKQETQYF